This T cell receptor (beta chain) was identified in a study of neurological immune-mediated disorders. Study results and caveats: No expanded-clone CDR3 amino acid sequence recurred across subjects, suggesting private TCR-beta repertoires.

In this sample, this clonotype turned up once. The antigen is unknown. A much larger clone differs by one base, so this may be a read error. Stated time point: longitudinal time-point 1 (baseline). A blood bank in Maryland, USA, provided the volunteers who served as healthy controls. Unsorted libraries were prepared from 2 million PBMCs held at -80 C. CDR1 and CDR2 (germline): MDHEN, SYDVKM. The CDR3 length is 15 residues. The ends were cut back, 5 bases at V and 3 bases at J, with 14 bases in the middle. As for the cDNA, it was generated by 5'RACE with 10-nucleotide random UMIs. TCRdb reanalysed the 5' RACE reads using MiXCR and keeps one entry per CDR3 protein. In the table there are under 90,000 distinct CDR3 sequences, about a tenth of which are singletons.

The sequencing input was PBMCs. V usage is TRBV28 and J usage is TRBJ1-3, with D maybe TRBD1 (5 bases). This TCR came from a man aged 30 to 39 in good health. The CDR3 protein is CASSTGLSGGNTIYF. CDR3 nucleotides: TGTGCCAGCAGTACGGGACTGTCCGGTGGAAACACCATATATTTT.